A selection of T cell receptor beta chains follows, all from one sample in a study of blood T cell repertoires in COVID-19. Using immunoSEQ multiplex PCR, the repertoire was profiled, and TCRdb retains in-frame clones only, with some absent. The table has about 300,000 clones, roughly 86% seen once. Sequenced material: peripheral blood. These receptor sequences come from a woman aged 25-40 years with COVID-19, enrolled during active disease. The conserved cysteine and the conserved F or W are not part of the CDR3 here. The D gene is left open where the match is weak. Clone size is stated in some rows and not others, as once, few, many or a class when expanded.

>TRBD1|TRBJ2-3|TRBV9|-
ASSPGGGPDTQY
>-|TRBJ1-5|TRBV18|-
ASSPTGRGQPQH
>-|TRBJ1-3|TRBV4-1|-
ASSLLEGDTIY
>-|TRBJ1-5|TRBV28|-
ASSSYKVTGSNQPQH
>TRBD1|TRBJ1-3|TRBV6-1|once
ASSEWTGAGNTIY
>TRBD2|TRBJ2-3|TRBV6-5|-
ASTRSVGLVPQY
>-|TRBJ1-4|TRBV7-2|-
ASSLQVSGEKLF
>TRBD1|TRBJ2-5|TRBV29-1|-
SAGQGVGETQY
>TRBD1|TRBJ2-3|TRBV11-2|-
ASRLLGTGMTDTQY
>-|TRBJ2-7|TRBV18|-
ASSQQYSYEQY
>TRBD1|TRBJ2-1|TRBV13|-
ASSRTGVNNEQF
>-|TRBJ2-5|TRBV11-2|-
ASSLQETQY
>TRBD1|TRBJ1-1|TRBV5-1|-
ASSVGRQGGTEAF
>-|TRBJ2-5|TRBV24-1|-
ATSGSRVGGETQY
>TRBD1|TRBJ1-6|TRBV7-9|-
ASRRTDRALGNSPLH
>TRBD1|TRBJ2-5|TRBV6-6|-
ASSRQGETQY
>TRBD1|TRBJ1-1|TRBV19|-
ASSIGGGFTEAF
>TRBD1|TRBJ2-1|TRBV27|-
ASSLSRSGTGGYNEQF
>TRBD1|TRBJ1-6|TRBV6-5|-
ASSYQGQGGSPLH
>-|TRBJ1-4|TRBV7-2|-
ASSGKANEKLF
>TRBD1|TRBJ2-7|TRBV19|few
ASSMSGRGYEQY
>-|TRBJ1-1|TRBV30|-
AWRYSGLGRAF
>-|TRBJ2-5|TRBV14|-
ASSSPQGYETQY
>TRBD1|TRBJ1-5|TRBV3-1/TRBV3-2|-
ASSLGQGDQPQH
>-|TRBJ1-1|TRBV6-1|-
ASSEYGGNTEAF
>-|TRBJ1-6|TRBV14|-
ASSRGGNSPLH
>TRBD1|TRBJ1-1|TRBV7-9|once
ASSHGQAEAF
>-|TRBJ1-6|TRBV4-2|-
ASSQDGARSSYNSPLH
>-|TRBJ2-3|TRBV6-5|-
ASRVGLHTDTQY
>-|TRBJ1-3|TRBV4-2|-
ASSQDLAGVIGNTIY
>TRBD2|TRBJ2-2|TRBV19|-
ASSIGTSGGNGELF
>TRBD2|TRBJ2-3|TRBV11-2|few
ASSTGLAGNTDTQY